A selection of T cell receptor beta chains follows, all from one sample in a study of blood T cell repertoires in COVID-19. Libraries were prepared by immunoSEQ multiplex PCR; TCRdb keeps only in-frame clonotypes and omits some of them. The repertoire consists of some 60,000 clones, with roughly 90% occurring once and the leading ten covering around 1.3%. The sequenced sample was peripheral blood. Receptors originate from a man in his 60s with acute or convalescent COVID-19. Both conserved end residues are trimmed from each CDR3. Fields, in order: J gene, CDR3 length, V gene, CDR3 protein.

j_gene: TRBJ1-5; len: 12; v_gene: TRBV19; CDR3aa: ASMGQGGNQPQH
j_gene: TRBJ1-5; len: 13; v_gene: TRBV24-1; CDR3aa: ATSPRPGGNQPQH
j_gene: TRBJ2-1; len: 11; v_gene: TRBV7-7; CDR3aa: ASSTDRVNEQF
j_gene: TRBJ1-1; len: 17; v_gene: TRBV21-1; CDR3aa: ASGGIQWAPIRSHTEAF
j_gene: TRBJ1-4; len: 13; v_gene: TRBV7-2; CDR3aa: ASSSGLRPNEKLF
j_gene: TRBJ1-1; len: 14; v_gene: TRBV2; CDR3aa: ASTYPAGTGDTEAF
j_gene: TRBJ1-2; len: 11; v_gene: TRBV30; CDR3aa: AWSAPKTGRYT
j_gene: TRBJ1-6; len: 13; v_gene: TRBV6-1; CDR3aa: ASSDATPPNSPLH
j_gene: TRBJ2-2; len: 13; v_gene: TRBV27; CDR3aa: ASSLRTGVPGELF
j_gene: TRBJ2-2; len: 13; v_gene: TRBV30; CDR3aa: AWRRDRMNTGELF
j_gene: TRBJ1-2; len: 12; v_gene: TRBV7-2; CDR3aa: ASSLDPTGVGYT
j_gene: TRBJ2-2; len: 14; v_gene: TRBV6-6; CDR3aa: ASSREGGASTGELF
j_gene: TRBJ1-2; len: 14; v_gene: TRBV20-1; CDR3aa: SASTPPTGVSYGYT
j_gene: TRBJ1-1; len: 14; v_gene: TRBV7-9; CDR3aa: ASSSYTGGGNTEAF
j_gene: TRBJ1-1; len: 15; v_gene: TRBV10-3; CDR3aa: AISGVGLTLMNTEAF
j_gene: TRBJ2-7; len: 12; v_gene: TRBV4-1; CDR3aa: ASSQERTTYEQY
j_gene: TRBJ2-7; len: 11; v_gene: TRBV27; CDR3aa: ASSWDRADEQY
j_gene: TRBJ2-2; len: 14; v_gene: TRBV5-1; CDR3aa: ASSLDRVLSSGELF
j_gene: TRBJ1-2; len: 11; v_gene: TRBV6-5; CDR3aa: ASGREGGTGYT
j_gene: TRBJ2-5; len: 13; v_gene: TRBV6-1; CDR3aa: ASSEDLGQGKTQY
j_gene: TRBJ1-1; len: 17; v_gene: TRBV12-2; CDR3aa: ASRLVSRKADSMNTEAF
j_gene: TRBJ1-1; len: 12; v_gene: TRBV7-2; CDR3aa: ASSLDRAYTEAF
j_gene: TRBJ1-5; len: 14; v_gene: TRBV3-1/TRBV3-2; CDR3aa: ASSQGSGGGNQPQH
j_gene: TRBJ1-1; len: 12; v_gene: TRBV27; CDR3aa: ASSLDRVNTEAF
j_gene: TRBJ1-4; len: 10; v_gene: TRBV6-5; CDR3aa: ASRTGYEKLF
j_gene: TRBJ1-4; len: 14; v_gene: TRBV18; CDR3aa: ASSPRGGPTNEKLF
j_gene: TRBJ2-7; len: 16; v_gene: TRBV9; CDR3aa: ASSVASSGTGGRYEQY
j_gene: TRBJ1-2; len: 8; v_gene: TRBV29-1; CDR3aa: SVREDGYT
j_gene: TRBJ2-3; len: 11; v_gene: TRBV7-2; CDR3aa: ASSSTGGNTQY
j_gene: TRBJ1-2; len: 14; v_gene: TRBV19; CDR3aa: ASSTPTGANLYGYT
j_gene: TRBJ2-2; len: 16; v_gene: TRBV2; CDR3aa: ASTAKGARVGGGGELF
j_gene: TRBJ2-1; len: 11; v_gene: TRBV6-5; CDR3aa: ASLHTRGYEQF
j_gene: TRBJ1-1; len: 14; v_gene: TRBV19; CDR3aa: ASSIAEGAVYSEAF
j_gene: TRBJ1-2; len: 11; v_gene: TRBV19; CDR3aa: ASRRLLRDGYT
j_gene: TRBJ1-5; len: 12; v_gene: TRBV28; CDR3aa: ASSLYVRGQPQH
j_gene: TRBJ1-6; len: 15; v_gene: TRBV27; CDR3aa: ASSLIRAREAGSPLH
j_gene: TRBJ2-2; len: 14; v_gene: TRBV6-1; CDR3aa: ASSASPGRYTGELF
j_gene: TRBJ2-1; len: 16; v_gene: TRBV7-9; CDR3aa: ASSLLPLQGRAYNEQF
j_gene: TRBJ1-6; len: 15; v_gene: TRBV3-1/TRBV3-2; CDR3aa: ASSQLTGYSYNSPLH
j_gene: TRBJ1-2; len: 11; v_gene: TRBV9; CDR3aa: ASSVGADYGYT
j_gene: TRBJ2-1; len: 18; v_gene: TRBV1; CDR3aa: TSTRRTSGGADFSYNEQF
j_gene: TRBJ1-2; len: 11; v_gene: TRBV5-1; CDR3aa: ASSPLGTGDPI